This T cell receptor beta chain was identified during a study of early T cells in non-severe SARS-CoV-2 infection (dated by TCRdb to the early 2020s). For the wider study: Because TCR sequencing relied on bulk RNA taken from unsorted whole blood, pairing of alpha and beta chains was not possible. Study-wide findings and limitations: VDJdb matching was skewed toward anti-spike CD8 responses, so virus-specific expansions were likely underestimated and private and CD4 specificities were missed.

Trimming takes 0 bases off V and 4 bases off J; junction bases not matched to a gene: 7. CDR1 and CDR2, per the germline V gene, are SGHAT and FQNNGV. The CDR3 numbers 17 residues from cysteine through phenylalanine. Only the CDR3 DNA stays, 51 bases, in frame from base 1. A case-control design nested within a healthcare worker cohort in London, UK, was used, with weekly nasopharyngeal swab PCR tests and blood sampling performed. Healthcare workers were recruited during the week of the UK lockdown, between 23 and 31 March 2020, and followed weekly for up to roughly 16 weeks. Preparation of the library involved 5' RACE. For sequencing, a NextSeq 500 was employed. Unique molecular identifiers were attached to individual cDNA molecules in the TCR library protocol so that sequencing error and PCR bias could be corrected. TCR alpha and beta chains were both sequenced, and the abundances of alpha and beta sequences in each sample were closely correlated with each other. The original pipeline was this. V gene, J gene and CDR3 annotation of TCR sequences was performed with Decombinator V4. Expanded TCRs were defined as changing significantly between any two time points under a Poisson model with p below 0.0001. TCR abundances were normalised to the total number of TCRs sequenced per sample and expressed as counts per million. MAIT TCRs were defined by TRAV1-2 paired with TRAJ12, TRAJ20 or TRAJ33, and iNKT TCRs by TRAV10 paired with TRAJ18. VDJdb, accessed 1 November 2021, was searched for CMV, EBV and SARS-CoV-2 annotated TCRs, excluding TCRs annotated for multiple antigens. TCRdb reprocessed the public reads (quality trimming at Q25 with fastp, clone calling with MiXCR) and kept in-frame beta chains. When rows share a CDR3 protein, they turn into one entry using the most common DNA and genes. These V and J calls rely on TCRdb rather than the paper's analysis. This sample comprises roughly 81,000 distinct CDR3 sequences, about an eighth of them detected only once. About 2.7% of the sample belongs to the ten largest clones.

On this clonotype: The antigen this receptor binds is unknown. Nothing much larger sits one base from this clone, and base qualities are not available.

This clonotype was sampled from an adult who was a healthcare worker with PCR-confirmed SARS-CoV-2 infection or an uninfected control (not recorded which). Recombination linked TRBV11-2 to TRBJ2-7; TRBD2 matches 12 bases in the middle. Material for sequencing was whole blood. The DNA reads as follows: TGTGCCAGCAGCTTAGATCGGACTAGCGGGATCAGTTACGAGCAGTACTTC. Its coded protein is CASSLDRTSGISYEQYF.